Below, one T cell receptor beta chain is given with its context. V shed 1 base, J shed 1 base, and the junction held 12 bases outside the gene matches. This CDR3 is built from 21 residues. Germline V gene sequence: CDR1 MDHEN, CDR2 SYDVKM. The sample is drawn from a study of blood T cell repertoires in COVID-19. Clones were read by immunoSEQ multiplex PCR, and TCRdb kept only the in-frame ones, dropping some. The sample gives about 220,000 clones, roughly 81% of which show up once; over 2.5% is in the top ten. The sequence was obtained from a middle-aged man who had recovered from COVID-19. V and J are TRBV28 and TRBJ2-1; 14 nucleotides align to TRBD2. The material sequenced was peripheral blood. The chain's CDR3 is CASSLYRDPGLAGASYNEQFF. The DNA of the CDR3 is TGTGCCAGCAGTTTATACCGAGACCCGGGACTAGCGGGAGCTTCCTACAATGAGCAGTTCTTC.